These 12 T cell receptor beta chains share one sample of origin, sequenced in a study of blood T cell repertoires in COVID-19. The method was immunoSEQ multiplex PCR; TCRdb's version includes in-frame clones alone and lacks a portion of them. This table holds fewer than 350,000 clones, approximately 90% found once. The sample comprised PBMCs or T cells enriched from blood (not recorded which). These receptors all stem from a man between 35 and 55 years old who had been exposed to COVID-19.

The rearrangement joins TRBV19 to TRBJ1-4; no reliable D call. Between the trimmed V and J ends, which lost 5 bases and 5 bases, there was a span of 9 bases. CDR3 length: 13 amino acids. In germline, CDR1 is LNHDA, CDR2 SQIVND (reference sequence). CDR3 in amino acids: CASSETGNEKLFF. The DNA for the CDR3 is TGTGCCAGTAGTGAGACCGGGAATGAAAAACTGTTTTTT.

This clone showed up just once. The chain employs TRBV4-1 and TRBJ2-3, with D hard to call. In germline, CDR1 is MGHRA, CDR2 YSYEKL. Trimming cost V 1 base and J 0 bases, with 5 bases left between them. The length of the CDR3 is 14 residues. As DNA, the CDR3 is TGCGCCAGCAGCCAAGCCTCTAGCACAGATACGCAGTATTTT. Translation gives CASSQASSTDTQYF.

The chain recombines TRBV3-1 (or the pseudogene TRBV3-2) with TRBJ1-1; the match to TRBD1 covers 7 bases. The length of the CDR3 is 14 residues. Germline V CDR1 and CDR2: LGHDT, YNNKEL (reference sequence). J was trimmed by 3 bases and V by 5 bases; bases with no gene match: 6. CDR3 sequence (DNA): TGTGCCAGCAGCGCTAGGGACAGATACACTGAAGCTTTCTTT. Translating gives CASSARDRYTEAFF.

The V and J genes are TRBV7-2 and TRBJ1-5; tentative D call: TRBD1 (5 bases). CDR1 is SGHTA and CDR2 is FQGNSA in the germline V gene. The CDR3 contains 15 residues. V was shortened by 5 bases and J by 5 bases, with 16 bases between the two germline ends. DNA for the CDR3: TGTGCCAGCAGCGCATGGGGGGGGTTTGATCAGCCCCAGCATTTT. Translated: CASSAWGGFDQPQHF.

This CDR3 is CASSQEGGVGYGYTF. CDR3 in DNA: TGCGCCAGCAGCCAGGAAGGGGGGGTCGGCTATGGCTACACCTTC. V gene TRBV4-1 combines with J gene TRBJ1-2; TRBD1 is a possible D gene (6 bases). The germline V and J ends were trimmed by 3 bases and 4 bases, with 15 bases remaining between them. The CDR3 contains 15 residues. The germline CDR1 and CDR2 sequences are MGHRA and YSYEKL.

This chain's CDR3 is CASSLEGGRSSYEQYF. The CDR3 coding sequence is TGCGCCAGCAGCTTGGAAGGCGGGCGGAGCTCCTACGAGCAGTACTTC. This chain joins TRBV5-1 and TRBJ2-7; a possible D gene is TRBD2 (5 bases). The germline V gene has CDR1 SGHRS and CDR2 YFSETQ. Trimming removed 0 bases at V and 0 bases at J, with 13 bases between. This CDR3 spans 16 amino acids.

The chain carries TRBV24-1 and TRBJ1-5; maybe TRBD1 (6 bases). This CDR3 contains 13 residues. The germline gives CDR1 KGHDR, CDR2 SFDVKD. The V gene lost 9 bases and the J gene lost 2 bases, with 10 bases spanning the gap. The CDR3 reads CATSGDGNQPQHF. For the CDR3, the DNA is TGTGCCACCTCAGGGGACGGCAATCAGCCCCAGCATTTT.

This chain connects TRBV28 to TRBJ1-2; no firm D call. The V gene lost 2 bases and the J gene lost 0 bases, with 7 bases spanning the gap. The CDR3 spans 14 residues. Germline-derived CDR1 and CDR2 are MDHEN and SYDVKM. The CDR3 is CASSLNIANYGYTF. The CDR3 DNA reads as TGTGCCAGCAGTTTAAACATTGCTAACTATGGCTACACCTTC.

CDR3 region: CASSAPRQGAGNQPQHF. As DNA, the CDR3 is TGTGCCAGCAGCGCTCCACGACAGGGGGCTGGCAATCAGCCCCAGCATTTT. V gene TRBV7-8 combines with J gene TRBJ1-5; the match to TRBD1 covers 10 bases. Trimming removed 5 bases from V and 2 bases from J; junction bases left unmatched: 9. CDR3 length equals 17 residues. Germline V CDR1 and CDR2: SGHVS, FQNEAQ.

This chain uses TRBV5-4 with TRBJ1-1, with D hard to call. V was cut by 4 bases and J by 0 bases, with 10 bases left in between. Germline CDR1 SGHNT, CDR2 YYREEE (reference sequence). This CDR3 region has 14 residues. The CDR3 nucleotides are TGTGCCAGCAGCCCCGCCCGGGTGAACACTGAAGCTTTCTTT. As protein: CASSPARVNTEAFF. The full variable domain, in which reference TRBV5-4 and TRBJ1-1 provide the parts outside the CDR3, is ETGVTQSPTHLIKTRGQQVTLRCSSQSGHNTVSWYQQALGQGPQFIFQYYREEENGRGNFPPRFSGLQFPNYSSELNVNALELDDSALYLCASSPARVNTEAFFGQGTRLTVV.

The chain links TRBV5-1 to TRBJ1-4; no definite D call. This CDR3 contains 12 residues. Per germline, CDR1 SGHRS and CDR2 YFSETQ. With 6 bases removed from V and 6 bases from J, the gap between germline ends came to 9 bases. CDR3 sequence reads: CASMGSDEKLFF. For the CDR3, the DNA is TGCGCCAGCATGGGGAGCGATGAAAAACTGTTTTTT.

V and J are TRBV5-6 and TRBJ2-1; D may be TRBD1 (5 bases). CDR1 is SGHDT and CDR2 is YYEEEE in the germline V gene. Trimming took 1 base from V and 0 from J, leaving 20 bases between them. The CDR3 extends over 19 amino acids. This CDR3 reads CASSLRQGLSWASYNEQFF. The CDR3 coding sequence is TGTGCCAGCAGCTTGCGCCAGGGTCTTTCCTGGGCCTCCTACAATGAGCAGTTCTTC.